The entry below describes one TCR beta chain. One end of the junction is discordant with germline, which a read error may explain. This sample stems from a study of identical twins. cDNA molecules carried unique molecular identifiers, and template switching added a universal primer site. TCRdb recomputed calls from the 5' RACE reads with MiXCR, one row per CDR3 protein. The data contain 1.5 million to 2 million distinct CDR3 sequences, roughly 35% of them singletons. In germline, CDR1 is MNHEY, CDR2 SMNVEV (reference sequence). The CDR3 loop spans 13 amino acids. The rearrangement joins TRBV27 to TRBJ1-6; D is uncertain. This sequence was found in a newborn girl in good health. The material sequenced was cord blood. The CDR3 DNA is TGTGCCAGCAGTTTTACTGCCGCCTCACCCCCCCACTTT. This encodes CASSFTAASPPHF.